This T cell receptor (beta chain) was profiled in a study of graft-versus-host responses after intestinal transplantation (dated by TCRdb to 2020 to 2022). Background for the entire study: Multivisceral, liver-intestinal, or isolated intestinal transplants were received by the recipients. Anti-thymocyte globulin induction was given to all recipients, followed by maintenance tacrolimus and steroids for two to three years. After intestinal transplantation, graft-versus-host and host-versus-graft alloreactive T cell clones were followed in the graft, circulation and bone marrow using bulk TCR-beta CDR3 sequencing. Of the 20 to 25 intestinal transplant recipients enrolled in the cohort, one of whom was a retransplant, a few patients without pretransplant specimens were excluded. Alloreactive clones were identified by sequencing pre-transplant mixed lymphocyte reaction products and comparing these products with unstimulated pre-transplant donor and recipient T cells. Samples from three later patients were sequenced in-house on an Illumina MiSeq with MiXCR processing rather than by the commercial service. A peak of at least 4% donor T cells among recipient peripheral blood mononuclear cells was the definition used for donor T cell macrochimerism.

Paper-wide results and their limitations: The conclusions were limited by the relatively low number and heterogeneity of the intestinal transplant patients. GvH clones were detected in recipient bone marrow, and some of these GvH clones were observed earlier in ileal mucosa or blood, consistent with an intestinal mucosal origin. High GvH to HvG T cell clonal ratios were observed in the allografts of patients with donor T cell macrochimerism. Early after transplant, peak levels of circulating GvH clones were found to be associated with declines in HvG clones.

Comment on this clone: It has no known antigen specificity. Per-base quality was not reported, and no clone a single base away is much larger than it.

From the cysteine through the phenylalanine, the CDR3 covers 16 amino acids. Just CDR3 DNA is preserved here, 48 bases in frame from base 1. Trimmed from V: 4 bases; trimmed from J: 2 bases; junction bases lacking a gene match: 8. The germline V gene (reference sequence) yields SGHNT for CDR1 and YYREEE for CDR2. Library preparation used the immunoSEQ multiplex PCR assay. For most patients, genomic DNA was isolated with the Qiagen DNeasy Blood and Tissue Kit and shipped frozen to Adaptive Biotechnologies for TCR sequencing. For most patients, high-throughput TCR-beta CDR3 sequencing of genomic DNA was performed by Adaptive Biotechnologies. In the original analysis: Adaptive's ImmunoSEQ software supplied the TCR sequencing data for 15 to 20 patients, while MiXCR and VDJtools were used to process a few other patients. CD4 versus CD8 sorting errors were corrected by removing sequences found in both subsets at a frequency ratio below 5:1. Because the origin of CDR3 nucleotide sequences shared between donor and recipient could not be assigned, those sequences were removed. To count as alloreactive, a clone needed at least 2-fold expansion over unstimulated cells and a minimum CFSE-low frequency of 0.002% (template counts) or 0.001% (read counts). Mappable clones were those detected in sequenced pre-transplant spleen, lymph node, or MLR CFSE-low populations of the donor or recipient. Cumulative frequency of alloreactive clones was calculated as a percentage of all sequences weighted by copy number. TCRdb stores this immuneACCESS table with in-frame sequences only. Part of the clones is absent; in the studies checked, under half of the shortfall reflects unresolved V genes, and no reason is known for the rest. That table supplies the V and J calls and clone size; D and trimming were determined from the DNA. This sample comprises about 36,000 clones, roughly 94% of them detected only once. The top ten constitute over 0.2% of the sample.

According to the study, the label for this sample's time point signals: cells obtained before transplantation from donor or recipient. CD3+CD4+ and CD3+CD8+ populations were FACS-sorted from unstimulated pre-transplant donor and recipient cells taken from spleen or lymph nodes. The chain links TRBV5-4 with TRBJ2-3; TRBD2 fits 9 bases in the junction. The starting material was unstimulated CD4+ T cells sorted from spleen or lymph node cells, obtained before transplant. The sequence derives from a human donor who was the organ donor for an intestinal transplant. The CDR3 region: CASSPIAGALTDTQYF. The DNA is TGTGCCAGCAGCCCGATAGCGGGGGCCCTCACAGATACGCAGTATTTT.